The next 27 T cell receptor beta chains were all read from a single sample in a study of blood T cell repertoires in COVID-19. The assay was immunoSEQ multiplex PCR, and TCRdb's table has in-frame clones only and misses some. This sample yields 25,000 to 30,000 clones, of which 84% are seen a single time; about 42% belongs to the top ten. Sequenced material: peripheral blood. The receptors here all came from a woman older than 75 with acute or convalescent COVID-19.

This clone occurred once. This chain uses TRBV5-5 with TRBJ2-2; tentative D call: TRBD1 (6 bases). Per germline, CDR1 SGHKS and CDR2 YYEKEE (reference sequence). V lost 2 bases and J 0 bases, leaving 8 bases between the germline ends. The CDR3 spans 15 residues. The CDR3 here is CASSFRGANTGELFF. The CDR3 DNA is TGTGCCAGCAGCTTCAGGGGTGCGAACACCGGGGAGCTGTTTTTT.

This clone was seen a handful of times. The V call is TRBV7-9, the J call TRBJ2-7; D is uncertain. The germline CDR1 and CDR2 sequences are SEHNR and FQNEAQ (reference sequence). The CDR3 loop spans 13 amino acids. V lost 3 bases and J lost 4, with 10 bases in between. The CDR3 DNA sequence: TGTGCCAGCAGCTTTTACTACCCTTACGAGCAGTACTTC. The encoded protein is CASSFYYPYEQYF.

This chain uses TRBV4-3 with TRBJ1-6, with TRBD1 as a possible D gene (5 bases). The V and J ends lost 0 bases and 7 bases respectively, with 13 bases between them. The V gene's germline CDR1 is LGHNA and CDR2 YSLEER. The CDR3 length is 16 residues. The CDR3 DNA is TGCGCCAGCAGCCAAGATAAAACGACAGTGAATTCACCCCTCCACTTT. This sequence encodes CASSQDKTTVNSPLHF.

The chain links TRBV19 to TRBJ1-5; 7 bases agree with TRBD1. The CDR3 extends over 16 amino acids. The trim removed 2 bases at V and 4 bases at J, leaving 8 bases unmatched. In germline, CDR1 is LNHDA, CDR2 SQIVND (reference sequence). Here the CDR3 reads CASSITGTVTNQPQHF. The DNA of the CDR3 is TGTGCCAGTAGTATAACCGGGACAGTGACGAATCAGCCCCAGCATTTT.

The chain is built from TRBV7-2 and TRBJ2-1; 7 bases line up with TRBD2. The CDR3 covers 14 residues. In germline, CDR1 is SGHTA, CDR2 FQGNSA. V shed 5 bases, J shed 8 bases, and the junction held 9 bases outside the gene matches. The CDR3 reads CASSPSLGRDEQFF. CDR3 in DNA: TGTGCCAGCAGCCCGAGCCTAGGGAGGGATGAGCAGTTCTTC.

The chain links TRBV15 to TRBJ1-1; D perhaps matches TRBD1 (5 bases). Germline V gene lookup returns CDR1 LNHNV and CDR2 YYDKDF (reference sequence). Trimming stripped 0 bases from V and 4 bases from J, with 12 bases between. The CDR3 contains 15 residues. The CDR3 protein is CATSREEGRGTEAFF. The CDR3 region has the DNA TGTGCCACCAGCAGAGAAGAGGGGAGGGGCACTGAAGCTTTCTTT.

This clone was seen once. The V call is TRBV30, the J call TRBJ1-4, with TRBD1 as a possible D gene (5 bases). The CDR3 is made up of 14 amino acids. V gave up 5 bases and J gave up 5 bases, with 15 bases separating them. Germline-derived CDR1 and CDR2 are GTSNPN and SVGIG (reference sequence). The CDR3 loop is CAWGRGGVNEKLFF. The CDR3 DNA is TGTGCCTGGGGAAGGGGAGGAGTCAATGAAAAACTGTTTTTT.

This clone was seen a handful of times. The chain couples TRBV6-5 to TRBJ1-2; no reliable D call. The germline CDR1 and CDR2 sequences are MNHEY and SVGAGI. V lost 8 bases and J lost 8, with 18 bases in between. The CDR3 covers 13 residues. The CDR3 nucleotides read TGTGCCAGCGCCCCGAGCCATTTGAGAGGCTACACCTTC. This gives the protein CASAPSHLRGYTF.

The chain carries TRBV6-6 and TRBJ2-3, with TRBD1 as a possible D gene (5 bases). V lost 4 bases to trimming and J lost 4 bases, with 12 bases between them. In germline, CDR1 is MNHNY, CDR2 SVGAGI (reference sequence). This CDR3 contains 14 residues. The CDR3: CASSWKGLADTQYF. CDR3 coding DNA: TGTGCCAGCAGTTGGAAGGGGCTGGCAGATACGCAGTATTTT.

J is TRBJ2-1 and V is TRBV5-1; D might be TRBD2 (5 bases). Germline V gene sequence: CDR1 SGHRS, CDR2 YFSETQ. V gave up 4 bases and J gave up 4 bases, with 12 bases separating them. This CDR3 region has 14 residues. The CDR3 DNA reads TGCGCCAGCAGCCCTGGGAGCCTTTACAATGAGCAGTTCTTC. Its translation is CASSPGSLYNEQFF.

J is TRBJ2-1 and V is TRBV4-1; D gene uncertain. The CDR3 runs to 15 residues. CDR1 is MGHRA, CDR2 YSYEKL, per germline. V gave up 3 bases and J gave up 7 bases, with 16 bases separating them. CDR3 nucleotides: TGCGCCAGCAGCCATAACCGGTCTCCTTATAATGAGCAGTTCTTC. It is translated as CASSHNRSPYNEQFF.

This clone was observed a single time. This rearrangement joins TRBV19 to TRBJ1-1; no clear D gene. Germline values: CDR1 LNHDA, CDR2 SQIVND (reference sequence). The CDR3 has 18 amino acids. Trimming took 5 bases from V and 3 from J, leaving 25 bases between them. CDR3 loop: CASSPTSSGVPRDTEAFF. As DNA, the CDR3 is TGTGCCAGTAGTCCCACCTCCTCCGGGGTGCCTAGGGACACTGAAGCTTTCTTT.

The V call is TRBV2, the J call TRBJ2-5, with TRBD1 identical over 10 bases. V trimming: 4 bases; J trimming: 5 bases; junction bases outside the gene matches: 13. The CDR3 loop spans 17 amino acids. Germline CDR1 SNHLY, CDR2 FYNNEI. CDR3 coding DNA: TGTGCCAGCAGTGCGGGTGTAAGGACAGGGGGAGGCGAGACCCAGTACTTC. Its protein is CASSAGVRTGGGETQYF.

The rearrangement uses TRBV30 and TRBJ2-1; no definite D call. The CDR3 runs to 11 residues. V was trimmed by 1 base and J by 8 bases, leaving 6 bases between them. Looked up from germline, CDR1 is GTSNPN and CDR2 is SVGIG (reference sequence). CDR3 DNA sequence: TGTGCCTGGAGTGGTAGAGATGAGCAGTTCTTC. Translation gives CAWSGRDEQFF.

This clone was picked up a small number of times. The chain employs TRBV27 and TRBJ1-1; D not certain. V was clipped by 8 bases and J by 4 bases, with 17 bases between them. The V gene's germline CDR1 is MNHEY and CDR2 SMNVEV (reference sequence). The CDR3 totals 14 residues. The CDR3 protein is CASAFRRVGTEAFF. The CDR3 coding sequence is TGTGCCAGCGCCTTCCGTCGGGTCGGCACTGAAGCTTTCTTT.

The V call is TRBV12-3 or TRBV12-4, the J call TRBJ1-2; possible D gene TRBD1, 5 bases. V lost 2 bases and J 8 bases, leaving 12 bases between the germline ends. The CDR3 extends over 13 amino acids. CDR3 region: CASSLRGGDGYTF. The CDR3 bases are TGTGCCAGCAGTTTACGGGGGGGAGACGGCTACACCTTC.

The rearrangement links TRBV30 to TRBJ1-5; tentative D call: TRBD1 (6 bases). There are 13 residues in the CDR3. V lost 3 bases and J lost 2, with 8 bases in between. Germline loops: CDR1 GTSNPN, CDR2 SVGIG (reference sequence). The CDR3 spells CAWRGAGNQPQHF. CDR3 sequence (DNA): TGTGCCTGGAGGGGGGCTGGCAATCAGCCCCAGCATTTT.

The CDR3 protein is CASSAGTSGSSNTQYF. The CDR3 bases are TGTGCCAGCAGCGCCGGGACTAGCGGGAGTAGTAATACGCAGTATTTT. The chain employs TRBV11-3 and TRBJ2-3; TRBD2 matches 14 bases. This CDR3 has 16 residues. The germline V gene has CDR1 SGHNT and CDR2 YENEEA. The ends lost 5 bases at V and 7 bases at J; junction bases unmatched: 8.

The chain carries TRBV10-1 and TRBJ1-6, with 10 bases that match TRBD1. The germline gives CDR1 WNHNN, CDR2 SYGVQD (reference sequence). This CDR3 is 14 amino acids long. V lost 9 bases, J lost 5 bases, and 4 bases stayed unmatched. CDR3: CARGGTGDNSPLHF. The DNA of the CDR3 is TGCGCCAGAGGGGGGACAGGGGATAATTCACCCCTCCACTTT.

This clone was picked up a small number of times. The CDR3 DNA reads as TGTGCCAGCAGTACCCAGGGGAGCGCTAACTATGGCTACACCTTC. Amino acid sequence: CASSTQGSANYGYTF. The chain links TRBV6-5 to TRBJ1-2, with a weak D call TRBD1 (6 bases). This CDR3 has 15 residues. CDR1 and CDR2 from the germline V gene are MNHEY and SVGAGI. The V gene lost 5 bases and the J gene lost 0 bases, with 13 bases spanning the gap.

V is TRBV5-5 and J is TRBJ2-7; 11 bases align to TRBD2. V lost 0 bases, J lost 4 bases, and 3 bases stayed unmatched. CDR1 and CDR2 (germline): SGHKS, YYEKEE (reference sequence). The CDR3 is made up of 15 amino acids. CDR3 in amino acids: CASSLGLAGGYEQYF. Here the CDR3 DNA reads TGTGCCAGCAGCTTGGGCCTAGCGGGAGGATACGAGCAGTACTTC.

This clone showed up just a few times. This sequence joins TRBV9 and TRBJ1-1, with 9 bases aligning to TRBD1. Germline loops: CDR1 SGDLS, CDR2 YYNGEE. The CDR3 extends over 16 amino acids. The ends lost 0 bases at V and 2 bases at J; junction bases unmatched: 5. The CDR3 region is CASSVGPGQGNTEAFF. CDR3 sequence (DNA): TGTGCCAGCAGCGTAGGCCCGGGACAGGGAAACACTGAAGCTTTCTTT.

The V and J genes are TRBV7-2 and TRBJ1-2; D call uncertain. CDR3 size: 15 residues. CDR1 and CDR2 from the germline V gene are SGHTA and FQGNSA. The V end was cut by 6 bases, the J end by 2 bases, with 16 bases between. CDR3 in amino acids: CASRFNGEANYGYTF. For the CDR3, the DNA is TGTGCCAGCAGGTTTAACGGGGAGGCGAACTATGGCTACACCTTC.

The chain is built from TRBV28 and TRBJ1-1, with D maybe TRBD1 (5 bases). CDR1 is MDHEN, CDR2 SYDVKM, per germline. The CDR3 spans 14 residues. The ends were cut back, 3 bases at V and 5 bases at J, with 13 bases in the middle. Here the CDR3 reads CASSFPGTSTEAFF. As DNA, the CDR3 is TGTGCCAGCAGTTTTCCCGGGACTAGTACTGAAGCTTTCTTT. Using reference TRBV28 and TRBJ1-1 for the parts outside the CDR3, the full variable domain is DVKVTQSSRYLVKRTGEKVFLECVQDMDHENMFWYRQDPGLGLRLIYFSYDVKMKEKGDIPEGYSVSREKKERFSLILESASTNQTSMYLCASSFPGTSTEAFFGQGTRLTVV.

The chain combines TRBV19 with TRBJ1-2; maybe TRBD1 (5 bases). V was pared by 5 bases and J by 5 bases, with 15 bases between. This CDR3 comprises 14 residues. Germline CDR1 LNHDA, CDR2 SQIVND (reference sequence). This CDR3 is CASSPLRETYGYTF. The CDR3 DNA sequence: TGTGCCAGTAGTCCCCTCAGGGAAACATATGGCTACACCTTC.

The chain uses TRBV15 and TRBJ2-7, with TRBD2 identical over 11 bases. Germline V gives CDR1 LNHNV, CDR2 YYDKDF (reference sequence). V lost 8 bases to trimming and J lost 3 bases; unmatched junction nucleotides: 3. CDR3 size: 13 residues. CDR3 sequence: CATSGLADYEQYF. DNA of the CDR3: TGTGCCACCTCGGGACTAGCGGACTACGAGCAGTACTTC.

The chain recombines TRBV11-2 with TRBJ2-3; TRBD2 agrees at 14 bases. Germline-derived CDR1 and CDR2 are SGHAT and FQNNGV. The CDR3 covers 15 residues. V was clipped by 7 bases and J by 6 bases; unmatched bases: 6. The CDR3 reads CASTRLAGGGDTQYF. CDR3 in DNA: TGTGCCAGCACCAGACTAGCGGGAGGGGGGGATACGCAGTATTTT.